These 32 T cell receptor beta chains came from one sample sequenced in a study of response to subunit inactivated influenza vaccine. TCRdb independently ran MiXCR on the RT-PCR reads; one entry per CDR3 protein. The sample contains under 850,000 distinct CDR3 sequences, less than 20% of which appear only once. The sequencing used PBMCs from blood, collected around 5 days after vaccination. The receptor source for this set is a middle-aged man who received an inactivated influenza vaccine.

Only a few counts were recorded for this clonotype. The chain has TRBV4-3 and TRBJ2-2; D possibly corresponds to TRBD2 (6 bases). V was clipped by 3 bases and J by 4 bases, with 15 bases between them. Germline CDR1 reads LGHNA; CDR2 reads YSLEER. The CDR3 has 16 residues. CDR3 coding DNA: TGCGCCAGCAGCCAGAAGGGGACTTACATCACCGGGGAGCTGTTTTTT. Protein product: CASSQKGTYITGELFF.

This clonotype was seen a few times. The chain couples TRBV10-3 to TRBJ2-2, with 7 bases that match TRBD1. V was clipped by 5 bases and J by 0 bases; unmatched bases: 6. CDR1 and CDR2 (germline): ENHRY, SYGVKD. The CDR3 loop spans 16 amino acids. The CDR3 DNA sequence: TGTGCCATCAGTTCGACAGGGCCCTCGAACACCGGGGAGCTGTTTTTT. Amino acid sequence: CAISSTGPSNTGELFF.

CDR3 sequence reads: CASSFDGNSNQPQHF. CDR3 sequence (DNA): TGTGCCAGCAGTTTCGATGGGAATAGCAATCAGCCCCAGCATTTT. The rearrangement joins TRBV12-3 or TRBV12-4 to TRBJ1-5; D remains unclear. The CDR3 has 15 residues. The germline V and J ends were trimmed by 3 bases and 0 bases, with 9 bases remaining between them.

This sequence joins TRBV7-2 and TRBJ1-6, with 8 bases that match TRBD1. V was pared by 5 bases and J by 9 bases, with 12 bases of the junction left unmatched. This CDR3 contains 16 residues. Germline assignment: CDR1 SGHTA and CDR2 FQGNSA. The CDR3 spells CASSRDRGVGGSPLHF. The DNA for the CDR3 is TGTGCCAGCAGCCGCGACAGGGGAGTAGGTGGTTCACCCCTCCACTTT.

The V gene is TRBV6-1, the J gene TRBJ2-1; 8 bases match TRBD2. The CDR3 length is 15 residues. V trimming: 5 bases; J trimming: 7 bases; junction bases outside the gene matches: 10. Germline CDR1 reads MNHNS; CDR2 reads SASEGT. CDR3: CASSTGTRVWNEQFF. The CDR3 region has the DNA TGTGCCAGCAGTACCGGGACTAGGGTTTGGAATGAGCAGTTCTTC.

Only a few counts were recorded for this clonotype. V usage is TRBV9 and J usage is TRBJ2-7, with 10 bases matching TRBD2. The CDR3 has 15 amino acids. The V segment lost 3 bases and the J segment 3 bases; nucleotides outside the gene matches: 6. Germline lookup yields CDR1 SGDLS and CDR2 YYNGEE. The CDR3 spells CASSGHSGRNYEQYF. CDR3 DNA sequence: TGTGCCAGCAGCGGCCATAGCGGGAGGAACTACGAGCAGTACTTC. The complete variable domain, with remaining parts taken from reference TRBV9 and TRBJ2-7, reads DSGVTQTPKHLITATGQRVTLRCSPRSGDLSVYWYQQSLDQGLQFLIQYYNGEERAKGNILERFSAQQFPDLHSELNLSSLELGDSALYFCASSGHSGRNYEQYFGPGTRLTVT.

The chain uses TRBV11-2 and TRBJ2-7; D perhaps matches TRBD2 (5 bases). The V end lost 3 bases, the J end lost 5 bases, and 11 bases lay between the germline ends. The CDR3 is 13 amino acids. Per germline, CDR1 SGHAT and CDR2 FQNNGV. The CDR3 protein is CASSLVRGNEQYF. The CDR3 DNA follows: TGTGCCAGCAGCTTGGTCCGGGGAAACGAGCAGTACTTC.

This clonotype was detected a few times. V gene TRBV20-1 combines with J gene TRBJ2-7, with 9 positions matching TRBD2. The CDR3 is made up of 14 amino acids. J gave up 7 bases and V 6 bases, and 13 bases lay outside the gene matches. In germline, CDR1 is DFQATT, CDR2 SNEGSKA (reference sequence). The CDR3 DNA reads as TGCAGTGCCGGAGGGCCAGCGGGGGGAAATGAGCAGTACTTC. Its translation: CSAGGPAGGNEQYF.

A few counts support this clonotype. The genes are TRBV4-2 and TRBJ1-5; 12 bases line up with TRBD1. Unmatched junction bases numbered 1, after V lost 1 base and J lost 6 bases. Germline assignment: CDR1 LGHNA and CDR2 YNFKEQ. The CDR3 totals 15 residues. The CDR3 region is CASSQGDRGLQPQHF. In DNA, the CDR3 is TGTGCCAGCAGCCAAGGGGACAGGGGGCTTCAGCCCCAGCATTTT.

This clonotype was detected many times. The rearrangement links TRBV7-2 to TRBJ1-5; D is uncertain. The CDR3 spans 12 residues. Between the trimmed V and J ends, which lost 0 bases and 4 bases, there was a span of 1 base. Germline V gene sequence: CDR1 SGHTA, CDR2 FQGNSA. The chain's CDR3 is CASSLANQPQHF. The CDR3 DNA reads TGTGCCAGCAGCTTAGCAAATCAGCCCCAGCATTTT.

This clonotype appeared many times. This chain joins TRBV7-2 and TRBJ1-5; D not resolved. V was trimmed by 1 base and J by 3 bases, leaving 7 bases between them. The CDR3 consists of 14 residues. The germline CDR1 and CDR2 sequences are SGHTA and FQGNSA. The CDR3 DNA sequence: TGTGCCAGCAGCTTAGAGGCAGTCAATCAGCCCCAGCATTTT. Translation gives CASSLEAVNQPQHF.

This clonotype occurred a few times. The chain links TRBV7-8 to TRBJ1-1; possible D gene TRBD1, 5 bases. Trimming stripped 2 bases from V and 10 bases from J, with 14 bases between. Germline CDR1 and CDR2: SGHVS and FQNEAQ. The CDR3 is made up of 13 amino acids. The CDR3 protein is CASSLPEERGAFF. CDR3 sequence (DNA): TGTGCCAGCAGCTTACCGGAGGAAAGGGGAGCTTTCTTT. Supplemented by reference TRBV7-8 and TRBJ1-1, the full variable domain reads GAGVSQSPRYKVAKRGQDVALRCDPISGHVSLFWYQQALGQGPEFLTYFQNEAQLDKSGLPSDRFFAERPEGSVSTLKIQRTQQEDSAVYLCASSLPEERGAFFGQGTRLTVV.

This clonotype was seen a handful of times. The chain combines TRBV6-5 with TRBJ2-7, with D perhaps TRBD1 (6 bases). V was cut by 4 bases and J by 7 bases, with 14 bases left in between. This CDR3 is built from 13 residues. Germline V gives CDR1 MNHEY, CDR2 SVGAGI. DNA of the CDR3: TGTGCCAGCAGTTCCACAGGGACGGGTGAGCAGTACTTC. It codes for CASSSTGTGEQYF.

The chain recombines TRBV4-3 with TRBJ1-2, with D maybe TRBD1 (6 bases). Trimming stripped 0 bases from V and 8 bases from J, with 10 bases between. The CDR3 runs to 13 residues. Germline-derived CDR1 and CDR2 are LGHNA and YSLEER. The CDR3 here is CASSQEPGAGYTF. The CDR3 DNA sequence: TGCGCCAGCAGCCAAGAGCCAGGGGCGGGCTACACCTTC.

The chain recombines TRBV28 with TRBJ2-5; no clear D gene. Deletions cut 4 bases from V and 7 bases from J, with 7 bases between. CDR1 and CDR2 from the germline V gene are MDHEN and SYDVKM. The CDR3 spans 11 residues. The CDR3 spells CASSSTGTQYF. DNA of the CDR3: TGTGCCAGCAGTTCGACGGGGACCCAGTACTTC.

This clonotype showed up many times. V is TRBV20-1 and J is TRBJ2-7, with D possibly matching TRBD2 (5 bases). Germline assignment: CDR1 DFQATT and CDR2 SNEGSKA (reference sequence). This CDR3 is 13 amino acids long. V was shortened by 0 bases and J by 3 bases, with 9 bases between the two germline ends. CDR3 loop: CSARDAGGYEQYF. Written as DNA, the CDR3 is TGCAGTGCTAGAGATGCAGGAGGCTACGAGCAGTACTTC.

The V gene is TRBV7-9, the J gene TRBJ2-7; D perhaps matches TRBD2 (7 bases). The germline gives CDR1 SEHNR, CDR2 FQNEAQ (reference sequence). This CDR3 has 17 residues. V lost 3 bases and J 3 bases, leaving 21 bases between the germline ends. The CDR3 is CASSFPPTGGSFYEQYF. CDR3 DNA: TGTGCCAGCAGCTTCCCCCCCACGGGGGGCTCCTTCTACGAGCAGTACTTC.

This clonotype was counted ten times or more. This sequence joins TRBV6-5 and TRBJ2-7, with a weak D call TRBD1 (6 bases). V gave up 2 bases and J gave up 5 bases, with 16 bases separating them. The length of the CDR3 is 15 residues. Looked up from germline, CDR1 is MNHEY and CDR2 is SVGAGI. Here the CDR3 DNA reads TGTGCCAGCAGTTACACAGGGAATTTGGGCCACGAGCAGTACTTC. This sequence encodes CASSYTGNLGHEQYF.

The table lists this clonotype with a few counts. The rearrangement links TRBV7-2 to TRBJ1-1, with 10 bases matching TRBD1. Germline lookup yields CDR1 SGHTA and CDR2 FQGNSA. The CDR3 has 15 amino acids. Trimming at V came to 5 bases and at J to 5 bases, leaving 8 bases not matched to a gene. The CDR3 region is CASSPRQGASTEAFF. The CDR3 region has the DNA TGTGCCAGCAGCCCCCGACAGGGGGCGAGTACTGAAGCTTTCTTT.

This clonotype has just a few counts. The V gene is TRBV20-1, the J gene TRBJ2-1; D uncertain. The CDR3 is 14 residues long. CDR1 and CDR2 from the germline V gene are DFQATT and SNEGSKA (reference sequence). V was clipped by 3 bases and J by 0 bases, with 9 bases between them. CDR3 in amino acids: CSASSRRSYNEQFF. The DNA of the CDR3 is TGCAGTGCTAGTTCGCGTCGCTCCTACAATGAGCAGTTCTTC.

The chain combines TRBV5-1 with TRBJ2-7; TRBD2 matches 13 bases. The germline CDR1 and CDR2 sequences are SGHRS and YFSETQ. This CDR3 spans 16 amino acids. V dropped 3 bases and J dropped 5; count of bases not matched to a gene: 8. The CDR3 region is CASSSGLAGVLHEQYF. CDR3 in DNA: TGCGCCAGCAGCTCCGGACTAGCGGGAGTTTTACACGAGCAGTACTTC. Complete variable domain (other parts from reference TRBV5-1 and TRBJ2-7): KAGVTQTPRYLIKTRGQQVTLSCSPISGHRSVSWYQQTPGQGLQFLFEYFSETQRNKGNFPGRFSGRQFSNSRSEMNVSTLELGDSALYLCASSSGLAGVLHEQYFGPGTRLTVT.

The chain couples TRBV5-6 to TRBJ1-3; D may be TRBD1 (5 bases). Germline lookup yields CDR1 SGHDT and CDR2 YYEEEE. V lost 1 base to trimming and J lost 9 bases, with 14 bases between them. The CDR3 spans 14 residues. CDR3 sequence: CASSLPTGRGTIYF. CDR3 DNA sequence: TGTGCCAGCAGCTTGCCCACAGGCCGGGGCACCATATATTTT.

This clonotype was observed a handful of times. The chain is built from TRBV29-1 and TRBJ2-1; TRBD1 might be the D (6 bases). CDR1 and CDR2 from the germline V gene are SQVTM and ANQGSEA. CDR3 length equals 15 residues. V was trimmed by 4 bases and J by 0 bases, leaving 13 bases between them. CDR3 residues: CSVAGGLSSYNEQFF. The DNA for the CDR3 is TGCAGCGTTGCTGGGGGCCTGAGCTCCTACAATGAGCAGTTCTTC.

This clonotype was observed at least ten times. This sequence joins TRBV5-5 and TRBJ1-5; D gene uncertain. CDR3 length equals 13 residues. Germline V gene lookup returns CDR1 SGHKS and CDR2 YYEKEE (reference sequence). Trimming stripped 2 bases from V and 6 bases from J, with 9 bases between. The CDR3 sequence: CASSLALRQPQHF. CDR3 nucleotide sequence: TGTGCCAGCAGCTTAGCGCTTCGTCAGCCCCAGCATTTT.

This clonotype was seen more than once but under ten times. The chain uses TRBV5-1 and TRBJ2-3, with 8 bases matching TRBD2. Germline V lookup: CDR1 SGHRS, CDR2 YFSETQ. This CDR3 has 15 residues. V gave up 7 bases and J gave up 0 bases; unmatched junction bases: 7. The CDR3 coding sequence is TGCGCCAGCCAACGGGGGGGAATAAGCACAGATACGCAGTATTTT. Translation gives CASQRGGISTDTQYF. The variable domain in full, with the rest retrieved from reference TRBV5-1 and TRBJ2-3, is KAGVTQTPRYLIKTRGQQVTLSCSPISGHRSVSWYQQTPGQGLQFLFEYFSETQRNKGNFPGRFSGRQFSNSRSEMNVSTLELGDSALYLCASQRGGISTDTQYFGPGTRLTVL.

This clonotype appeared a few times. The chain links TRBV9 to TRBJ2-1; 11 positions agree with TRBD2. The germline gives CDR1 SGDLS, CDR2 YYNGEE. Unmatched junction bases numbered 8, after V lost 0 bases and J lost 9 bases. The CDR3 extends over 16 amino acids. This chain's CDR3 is CASSVAVAGGPTEQFF. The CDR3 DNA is TGTGCCAGCAGCGTAGCTGTAGCGGGAGGGCCGACTGAGCAGTTCTTC.

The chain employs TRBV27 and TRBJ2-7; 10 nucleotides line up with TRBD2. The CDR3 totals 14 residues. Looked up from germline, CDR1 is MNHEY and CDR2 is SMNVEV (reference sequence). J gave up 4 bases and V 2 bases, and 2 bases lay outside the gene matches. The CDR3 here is CASSLIAGGYEQYF. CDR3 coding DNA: TGTGCCAGCAGTTTAATAGCGGGAGGTTACGAGCAGTACTTC.

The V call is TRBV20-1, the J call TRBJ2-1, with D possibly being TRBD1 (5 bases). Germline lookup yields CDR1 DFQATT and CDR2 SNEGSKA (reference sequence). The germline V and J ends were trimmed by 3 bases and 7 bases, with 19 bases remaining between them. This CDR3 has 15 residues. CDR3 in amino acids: CSASKLGARLNEQFF. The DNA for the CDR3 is TGCAGTGCTAGCAAACTTGGGGCGCGCTTGAATGAGCAGTTCTTC.

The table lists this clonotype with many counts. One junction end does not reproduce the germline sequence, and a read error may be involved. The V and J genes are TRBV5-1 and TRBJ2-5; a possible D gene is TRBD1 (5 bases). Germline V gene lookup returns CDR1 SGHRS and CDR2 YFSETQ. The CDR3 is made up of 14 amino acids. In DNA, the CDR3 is TGTGCCAGCAGCTTAGACAGAGGCCAAGAGACCCAGTACTTC. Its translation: CASSLDRGQETQYF.

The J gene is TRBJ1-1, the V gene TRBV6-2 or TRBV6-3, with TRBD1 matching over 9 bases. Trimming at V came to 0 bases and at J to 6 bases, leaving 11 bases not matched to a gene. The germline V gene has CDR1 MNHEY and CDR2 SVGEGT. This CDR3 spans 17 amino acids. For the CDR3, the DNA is TGTGCCAGCAGTTACTCGACAGGGGGATGGGGCGTCGCTGAAGCTTTCTTT. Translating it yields CASSYSTGGWGVAEAFF.

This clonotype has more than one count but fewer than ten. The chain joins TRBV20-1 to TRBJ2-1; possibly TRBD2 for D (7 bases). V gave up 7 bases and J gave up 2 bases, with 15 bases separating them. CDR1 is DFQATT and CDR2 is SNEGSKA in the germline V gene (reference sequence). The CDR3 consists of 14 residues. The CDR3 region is CSGGGGSPYNEQFF. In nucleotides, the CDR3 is TGCAGTGGGGGGGGCGGGAGCCCCTACAATGAGCAGTTCTTC.

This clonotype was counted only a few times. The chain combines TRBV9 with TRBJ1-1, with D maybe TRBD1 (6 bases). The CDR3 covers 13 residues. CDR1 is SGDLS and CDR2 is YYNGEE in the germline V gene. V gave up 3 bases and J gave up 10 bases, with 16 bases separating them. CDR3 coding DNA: TGTGCCAGCAGCGGTACGTTTACAGGGCGAGCTTTCTTT. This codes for CASSGTFTGRAFF.